The clone carrying this TCR beta chain has a count of ten or more. Its antigen is currently unknown. Researchers took RNA transcripts and amplified the TCR beta CDR3 regions from them. First-round RT-PCR with HTBI primers amplified the TCR CDR3 region. TCRdb redid the calling of the multiplex PCR reads with MiXCR, one entry per CDR3 protein. The profile shows roughly 380,000 distinct CDR3 sequences, roughly 20% of them singletons. Individuals with ophthalmopathy presented a Clinical Activity Score of at least 3, a NOSPECS grade of at least 4 and a duration under 3 months. Uncontrolled infection, other autoimmune disease, pregnancy or lactation barred patients from enrollment. Extraction of PBMCs used 10 ml of fresh peripheral blood. From germline, CDR1 is MGHRA and CDR2 YSYEKL. CDR3 length: 18 residues. V was pared by 0 bases and J by 1 base, with 18 bases between. The sample belongs to a study of T cells in Graves' hyperthyroidism and ophthalmopathy.

Findings of the study overall: The model identified upcoming ophthalmopathy a median about six months ahead of onset.

This sequence joins TRBV4-1 and TRBJ2-5; either TRBD1 or TRBD2 may supply D (5 bases each). Sequencing was performed on blood. The TCR comes from a woman between 40 and 55 years old with Graves' ophthalmopathy. In DNA, the CDR3 is TGCGCCAGCAGCCAAGATAACCTGCTAGTCGGGACCCAAGAGACCCAGTACTTC. Its translation is CASSQDNLLVGTQETQYF.